This TCR beta chain was found in a study of vaccination effects on CD4 cells after COVID-19. Whole-study context: After fewer than 2.5 million PBMC were placed in each well, they were cultured with around 10 IU/ml IL-2 and 8 to 10 ug/ml peptides.

CDR1 is PRHDT, CDR2 FYEKMQ, per germline (reference sequence). The CDR3 runs to 18 residues. With 5 bases clipped from V and 0 bases from J, the junction kept 10 bases outside the gene matches. Profiled with immunoSEQ multiplex PCR; TCRdb holds only in-frame clones, not every one. There are approximately 9,800 clones in the sample; approximately 76% occur only once, and roughly a tenth lies in the top ten. Concerning this clone itself: No antigen is known for it.

Having been cultured for ten to eleven days, the cells underwent CD4+ T cell isolation. Two-dose vaccination with either BNT162b2 or mRNA-1273 was given to the participants. The sample was CD4+ T cells from PBMCs cultured without peptide, taken after COVID-19 vaccination. The TCR comes from a human donor who received a COVID-19 vaccine. This chain joins TRBV13 and TRBJ2-7; TRBD2 agrees at 13 bases. CDR3 DNA: TGTGCCAGCAGCCCGATTTCGACTAGCGGGAGGACCTCCTACGAGCAGTACTTC. Translating it yields CASSPISTSGRTSYEQYF. The variable domain in full, completed from reference TRBV13 and TRBJ2-7, reads AAGVIQSPRHLIKEKRETATLKCYPIPRHDTVYWYQQGPGQDPQFLISFYEKMQSDKGSIPDRFSAQQFSDYHSELNMSSLELGDSALYFCASSPISTSGRTSYEQYFGPGTRLTVT.